Listed below are T cell receptor beta chains from one sample, sequenced in a study of blood T cells in healthy people across ages. TCRdb passed the 5' RACE reads through MiXCR, listing each CDR3 protein once. Among fewer than 1,000,000 distinct CDR3 sequences listed, roughly 44% were seen once. Sequencing used blood. Every receptor here comes from a man aged 60 to 69 in good health. CDR3s include the opening cysteine and the closing phenylalanine or tryptophan. D genes are given only for firm matches. Some rows have no size entry. The others give once, few or many, or a class for an expanded clone.

-	few	TRBV4-3	TRBJ2-3	TGCGCCAGCAGCCAACTAATAGGTGCAGATACGCAGTATTTT	CASSQLIGADTQYF
TRBD1	-	TRBV7-8	TRBJ1-2	TGTGCCAGCAGCTTAGAAGGACAGGGGGTGGCGGGCTACACCTTC	CASSLEGQGVAGYTF
-	few	TRBV4-3	TRBJ1-2	TGCGCCAGCAGCCATCCGGGGAACTATGGCTACACCTTC	CASSHPGNYGYTF
-	-	TRBV12-3/TRBV12-4	TRBJ2-1	TGTGCCAGCAGGGATTACAGAGTCTACAATGAGCAGTTCTTC	CASRDYRVYNEQFF
-	few	TRBV7-9	TRBJ2-5	TGTGCCTGCAGCTTAGTGGGGGCTACTAGCGAGAAGTACTTC	CACSLVGATSEKYF
-	-	TRBV5-6	TRBJ2-3	TGTGCCAGCAGCCCGACGCCAGATACGCAGTATTTT	CASSPTPDTQYF
-	few	TRBV10-3	TRBJ1-2	TGTGCCATCAGTGAGTCTGGTGGAACTTATGGCTACACCTTC	CAISESGGTYGYTF
-	once	TRBV27	TRBJ1-2	TGTGCCAGCAGTTGGGACACCTTC	CASSWDTF
-	-	TRBV27	TRBJ2-3	TGTGCCAGCAGTTTACGCGACACAGATACGCAGTATTTT	CASSLRDTDTQYF
-	-	TRBV20-1	TRBJ1-6	TGCAGTGGGCAACCTTTGGGGGATAATTCACCCCTCCACTTT	CSGQPLGDNSPLHF
-	-	TRBV18	TRBJ2-5	TGTGCCAGCTCACCACCTTCGGCTAGGGGCGTTGAGCAGTACTTC	CASSPPSARGVEQYF
TRBD2	-	TRBV19	TRBJ2-3	TGTGCCAGTAGTAACACTCGGACTAGCGCGGGCACAGATACGCAGTATTTT	CASSNTRTSAGTDTQYF
TRBD2	-	TRBV4-3	TRBJ2-3	TGCGCCAGCAGCCAAGAGGTAGCGGGGTCCACAGATACGCAGTATTTT	CASSQEVAGSTDTQYF
-	few	TRBV5-1	TRBJ2-3	TGCGCCAGCAGCTCACGTCCCACAGATACGCAGTATTTT	CASSSRPTDTQYF
TRBD1	-	TRBV4-3	TRBJ2-7	TGCGCCAGCAGCCTTCGGGACAGGGGGCCGTGGGAGCAGTACTTC	CASSLRDRGPWEQYF
TRBD2	-	TRBV4-2	TRBJ2-3	TGTGCCAGCAGCCAACTAGCGGGGGGGAAGTACACGCAGTATTTT	CASSQLAGGKYTQYF
-	-	TRBV30	TRBJ2-5	TGTGCCTGGAGCAGGGACCAAGAGACCCAGTACTTC	CAWSRDQETQYF
TRBD1	-	TRBV5-1	TRBJ1-1	TGCGCCAGCAGCGGAACAAGACAGGGGAGAAACACTGAAGCTTTCTTT	CASSGTRQGRNTEAFF
-	-	TRBV6-2/TRBV6-3	TRBJ2-7	TGTGCCAGTAGTTACGGGGATTTGTACGAGCAGTACTTC	CASSYGDLYEQYF
-	-	TRBV20-1	TRBJ2-7	TGCAGTGCCCGGGGGACGGTAAGCTCCTACGAGCAGTACTTC	CSARGTVSSYEQYF
TRBD1	-	TRBV4-3	TRBJ2-3	TGCGCCAGCAGCCCTTTCTCGACAGGGACAGATACGCAGTATTTT	CASSPFSTGTDTQYF
-	few	TRBV29-1	TRBJ1-4	TGCAGCGTTGGACAGGTTGAGGGTAATGAAAAACTGTTTTTT	CSVGQVEGNEKLFF
-	once	TRBV4-3	TRBJ2-5	TGCGCCAGCAGCCAAGAGAGAACTAGTCCCAGGGAGACCCGGTACTTC	CASSQERTSPRETRYF
-	once	TRBV20-1	TRBJ2-1	TGCAGTGCTATGACCCCTAGCGTACATGAGCAGTTCTTC	CSAMTPSVHEQFF
-	few	TRBV5-1	TRBJ2-7	TGCGCCAGCAGCTTGTTTCCGGCGGTTACCTACGAGCAGTACTTC	CASSLFPAVTYEQYF
-	-	TRBV15	TRBJ2-1	TGTGCCACCAGCAGTACAATCGGGGTTTACAAGGAGCAGTTCTTC	CATSSTIGVYKEQFF
-	-	TRBV5-1	TRBJ2-1	TGCGCCAGCAGCTTGGGTCAGGAGGGCAATGAGCAGTTCTTC	CASSLGQEGNEQFF
-	-	TRBV3-1	TRBJ2-7	TGTGCCAGCAGCCAAGCGGGCGGGGTTAAAACCTACGAGCAGTACTTC	CASSQAGGVKTYEQYF
-	-	TRBV20-1	TRBJ1-2	TGCAGTGCTACTCCAGGGTCTTATGGCTACACCTTC	CSATPGSYGYTF
-	few	TRBV5-8	TRBJ2-1	TGTGCCAGCCCTCCTCGCAGAAGCTCCTACAATGAGCAGTTCTTC	CASPPRRSSYNEQFF
TRBD1	many	TRBV7-9	TRBJ2-6	TGTGCCAGCAGCTTAGGGACAGGGAGCGGTGGGGCCAACGTCCTGACTTTC	CASSLGTGSGGANVLTF
-	-	TRBV9	TRBJ1-1	TGTGCCAGCAGCGACTCGGGGCATTCGCAGAACACTGAAGCTTTCTTT	CASSDSGHSQNTEAFF
TRBD2	once	TRBV4-3	TRBJ2-7	TGCGCCAGCAGCCAGGGACTACCTCACGGGTACTTC	CASSQGLPHGYF
TRBD1	-	TRBV3-1	TRBJ1-2	TGTGCCAGCGCCGGGACAGACGCGTCGCGCTACACCTTC	CASAGTDASRYTF
-	-	TRBV7-7	TRBJ2-1	TGTGCTAGCAGCCAACAGGACTACAATGAGCAGTTCTTC	CASSQQDYNEQFF
-	-	TRBV6-8	TRBJ2-7	TGTGCCAACCTCGGTCCGCCAAAGAGGACCTTTACCGCCGAGCAGTACTTC	CANLGPPKRTFTAEQYF
-	many	TRBV29-1	TRBJ1-2	TGCAGCCCGGGAGAATCTGTTGATGGCTACACCTTC	CSPGESVDGYTF
-	-	TRBV27	TRBJ2-3	TGTGCCAGCAGAGTTAGGCGAACCCCCACAGATACGCAGTATTTT	CASRVRRTPTDTQYF
TRBD2	-	TRBV4-3	TRBJ2-1	TGCGCCAGCAGCCTGGGATTGCTAGCGGTACCCGACAATGAGCAGTTCTTC	CASSLGLLAVPDNEQFF
TRBD2	-	TRBV6-1	TRBJ2-5	TGTGCCAGCAGTGAGTACGGCGGGGGGTACCAAGAGACCCAGTACTTC	CASSEYGGGYQETQYF